This TCR beta chain stems from a study of STAT3 mutations in large granular lymphocyte leukemia. Study as a whole: Roughly half of the longitudinally sequenced T-LGLL patients carried detectable canonical activating STAT3 mutations. Overall study findings and caveats: In T-cell large granular lymphocyte leukemia, about half of patients showed multiple immunodominant subclonotypes. Clonal expansion was inferred from samples taken at other timepoints. Some patients had dominant TCR clones larger than their STAT3 mutant burden.

The junction had 8 bases not matched to a gene; V was cut back by 4 bases and J by 7 bases. Germline V gives CDR1 GTSNPN, CDR2 SVGIG (reference sequence). CDR3 length: 13 residues. Worth noting for this clone: The antigen is not known.

Using immunoSEQ multiplex PCR, the repertoire was profiled, and TCRdb retains in-frame clones only, with some absent. This table has 9,500 to 14,000 clones, about 85% appearing once. The sample taken for sequencing was peripheral blood mononuclear cells. The receptor's source is a man at least 80 years old with T-cell large granular lymphocyte leukemia. Some clones in this sample may be carry-over from other donors' samples. The chain couples TRBV30 to TRBJ1-2, with TRBD1 identical over 8 bases. The CDR3 DNA is TGTGCCTGGATTCAACAGGGGGTCGGTGGCTACACCTTC. Residues: CAWIQQGVGGYTF.